A selection of T cell receptor beta chains follows, all from one sample in a study of blood T cell repertoires in COVID-19. Repertoires were generated with immunoSEQ multiplex PCR, while TCRdb's copy carries only in-frame clones and drops some. The table has 15,000 to 20,000 clones, more than 65% seen once. Sequenced material: peripheral blood. The receptor source for this set is a man in his 70s with COVID-19, enrolled during active disease. The CDR3 runs from the conserved cysteine through the conserved F or W. The D gene is left open where the match is weak. Size tells how often a clone was seen (once, few, many) or the class of an expanded clone, and some rows leave it out.

d_call,clone_size,v_call,j_call,cdr3_aa,cdr3_nt
TRBD1,-,TRBV6-4,TRBJ2-3,CASSAGQGAYTQYF,TGTGCCAGCAGTGCCGGTCAGGGGGCCTATACGCAGTATTTT
TRBD1,-,TRBV19,TRBJ1-5,CASSPMDRENQPQHF,TGTGCCAGTAGTCCGATGGACAGGGAAAATCAGCCCCAGCATTTT
-,-,TRBV21-1,TRBJ1-4,CASSKRWGQGPTNEKLFF,TGTGCCAGCAGCAAAAGGTGGGGACAGGGGCCAACTAATGAAAAACTGTTTTTT
-,-,TRBV29-1,TRBJ2-1,CSVVGSGHNEQFF,TGCAGCGTTGTTGGATCAGGGCACAATGAGCAGTTCTTC
-,-,TRBV10-3,TRBJ1-5,CAISGGANQPQHF,TGTGCCATCAGTGGTGGGGCCAATCAGCCCCAGCATTTT
-,-,TRBV4-2,TRBJ2-7,CASSQDRGRYEQYF,TGTGCCAGCAGCCAAGATCGAGGGAGGTACGAGCAGTACTTC
-,-,TRBV7-9,TRBJ2-7,CASSLVSDPSRYF,TGTGCCAGCAGCTTAGTATCCGATCCATCGCGGTACTTC
-,-,TRBV24-1,TRBJ1-2,CATSDLRAGPNYGYTF,TGTGCCACCAGTGATTTGAGGGCGGGGCCGAACTATGGCTACACCTTC
-,few,TRBV6-6,TRBJ2-4,CASSRTRENIQYF,TGTGCCAGCAGTCGGACCCGGGAAAACATTCAGTACTTC
TRBD1,medium-sized,TRBV4-1,TRBJ2-7,CASSQDGQADYEQYF,TGCGCCAGCAGCCAAGACGGACAGGCGGACTACGAGCAGTACTTC
-,-,TRBV7-2,TRBJ1-2,CASSDSYYGYTF,TGTGCCAGCAGTGACTCTTACTATGGCTACACCTTC
TRBD1,once,TRBV19,TRBJ1-5,CASIPDRGKNQPQHF,TGTGCCAGTATCCCTGACAGGGGGAAGAATCAGCCCCAGCATTTT
-,once,TRBV4-2,TRBJ1-5,CASSQDRVGQPQHF,TGTGCCAGCAGCCAAGACAGGGTAGGCCAGCCCCAGCATTTT
TRBD1,-,TRBV28,TRBJ1-4,CASSPGQMKEKLFF,TGTGCCAGCAGTCCGGGACAGATGAAGGAAAAACTGTTTTTT
TRBD1,-,TRBV4-3,TRBJ1-2,CASSQGDSRRYTF,TGCGCCAGCAGCCAAGGGGACAGCCGCCGCTACACCTTC
TRBD1,-,TRBV5-8,TRBJ1-2,CASSLQGSYGYTF,TGTGCCAGCAGCCTACAGGGGTCCTATGGCTACACCTTC
TRBD2,-,TRBV3-1/TRBV3-2,TRBJ2-1,CASSQRSGRTNEQFF,TGTGCCAGCAGCCAACGTAGCGGGAGGACTAATGAGCAGTTCTTC
TRBD2,-,TRBV28,TRBJ2-1,CASGIPGLAGVHSADEQFF,TGTGCCAGCGGTATCCCGGGACTAGCGGGGGTTCACTCGGCGGATGAGCAGTTCTTC
-,few,TRBV5-4,TRBJ1-3,CASSLADTLSGNTIYF,TGTGCCAGCAGCTTGGCGGACACGCTCTCTGGAAACACCATATATTTT
-,-,TRBV10-1,TRBJ2-2,CASRLPLGPTGELFF,TGCGCCAGCAGGCTGCCACTGGGCCCCACCGGGGAGCTGTTTTTT
-,-,TRBV5-1,TRBJ1-6,CASSLVVGGQASPLHF,TGCGCCAGCAGCTTGGTTGTCGGGGGGCAAGCGTCACCCCTCCACTTT
-,medium-sized,TRBV6-1,TRBJ1-3,CASSEIQAHTIYF,TGTGCCAGCAGTGAGATACAGGCGCACACCATATATTTT
-,-,TRBV5-1,TRBJ1-3,CASSLDSSGNTIYF,TGCGCCAGCAGCTTGGACAGCTCTGGAAACACCATATATTTT
-,-,TRBV6-5,TRBJ1-5,CASSSSGRGRQPQHF,TGTGCCAGCAGTTCCTCGGGGAGGGGAAGGCAGCCCCAGCATTTT
TRBD2,-,TRBV6-1,TRBJ2-5,CASSGAFTSGRGETQYF,TGTGCCAGCAGTGGGGCCTTTACTAGCGGGAGGGGAGAGACCCAGTACTTC
-,-,TRBV4-2,TRBJ1-2,CASSRDRSNYGYTF,TGTGCCAGCAGCCGCGACAGGTCTAACTATGGCTACACCTTC
-,-,TRBV18,TRBJ2-5,CASSPSLQETQYF,TGTGCCAGCTCACCATCCCTTCAAGAGACCCAGTACTTC
-,once,TRBV6-5,TRBJ1-6,CASRFQGLDNSPLHF,TGTGCCAGCAGGTTTCAGGGGCTCGATAATTCACCCCTCCACTTT
-,-,TRBV7-2,TRBJ2-3,CASSRLDTQYF,TGTGCCAGCAGTCGTTTAGATACGCAGTATTTT
-,once,TRBV25-1,TRBJ1-1,CASSEFRGGKTEAFF,TGTGCCAGCAGTGAATTTCGGGGTGGTAAGACTGAAGCTTTCTTT
-,-,TRBV5-1,TRBJ2-1,CASSLSGSYNEQFF,TGCGCCAGCAGCTTAAGCGGCTCCTACAATGAGCAGTTCTTC
TRBD2,-,TRBV7-7,TRBJ2-2,CASSLGGLAGDTGELFF,TGTGCCAGCAGCTTAGGGGGACTAGCGGGAGACACCGGGGAGCTGTTTTTT
-,-,TRBV3-1/TRBV3-2,TRBJ1-2,CASSQGLYGYTF,TGTGCCAGCAGCCAAGGGCTCTATGGCTACACCTTC
-,-,TRBV5-1,TRBJ2-2,CASSLQGDTGELFF,TGCGCCAGCAGCTTGCAGGGCGACACCGGGGAGCTGTTTTTT
-,once,TRBV5-1,TRBJ2-7,CASSFTVSYEQYF,TGCGCCAGCAGCTTTACAGTCTCCTACGAGCAGTACTTC
TRBD1,-,TRBV7-6,TRBJ1-4,CASSVGTGSNEKLFF,TGTGCCAGCAGCGTAGGGACAGGTTCAAATGAAAAACTGTTTTTT
TRBD2,once,TRBV29-1,TRBJ2-7,CSVEGLAGKANYEQYF,TGCAGCGTTGAAGGGCTAGCGGGGAAGGCCAACTATGAGCAGTACTTC
-,-,TRBV13,TRBJ1-3,CASSLVAGAGNTIYF,TGTGCCAGCAGCTTAGTTGCAGGGGCTGGAAACACCATATATTTT
-,-,TRBV4-3,TRBJ1-5,CASSQDFTSNQPQHF,TGCGCCAGCAGCCAAGATTTCACAAGCAATCAGCCCCAGCATTTT
-,-,TRBV21-1,TRBJ1-4,CASSKAETNEKLFF,TGTGCCAGCAGCAAAGCTGAGACTAATGAAAAACTGTTTTTT
TRBD1,-,TRBV7-3,TRBJ1-1,CASSPSDRDTEAFF,TGTGCCAGCAGCCCGTCGGACAGGGACACTGAAGCTTTCTTT
-,-,TRBV2,TRBJ2-7,CASSLLSSYEQYF,TGTGCCAGCAGCTTACTTAGCTCCTACGAGCAGTACTTC
TRBD1,-,TRBV7-2,TRBJ1-2,CASSFGQGRYGYTF,TGTGCCAGCAGCTTCGGACAGGGGCGCTATGGCTACACCTTC
-,-,TRBV29-1,TRBJ1-1,CSVEETLRGINTEAFF,TGCAGCGTTGAAGAGACTCTCCGGGGGATAAACACTGAAGCTTTCTTT
-,-,TRBV19,TRBJ1-5,CASSTGTTAYSNQPQHF,TGTGCCAGTAGTACCGGGACAACCGCATATAGCAATCAGCCCCAGCATTTT
-,-,TRBV5-1,TRBJ1-5,CASSLEGGDGQPQHF,TGCGCCAGCAGCTTGGAAGGGGGGGATGGTCAGCCCCAGCATTTT
-,few,TRBV7-9,TRBJ1-6,CASSLTDSLGSPLHF,TGTGCCAGCAGCCTAACAGACAGTCTTGGATCACCCCTCCACTTT
TRBD1,few,TRBV5-5,TRBJ1-5,CASSLLTGGANQPQHF,TGTGCCAGCAGCTTGTTGACAGGGGGCGCGAATCAGCCCCAGCATTTT
-,-,TRBV25-1,TRBJ1-3,CASSALNSGNTIYF,TGTGCCAGCAGTGCGTTAAACTCTGGAAACACCATATATTTT
-,-,TRBV21-1,TRBJ2-7,CASSKAGQGTQVTYEQYF,TGTGCCAGCAGCAAAGCGGGACAGGGAACTCAGGTAACCTACGAGCAGTACTTC
-,-,TRBV9,TRBJ1-2,CASSPSSGPHLNYGYTF,TGTGCCAGCAGCCCTAGCTCGGGCCCCCACCTTAACTATGGCTACACCTTC
-,-,TRBV6-4,TRBJ1-1,CASRRTLNTEAFF,TGTGCCAGCAGGCGGACACTGAACACTGAAGCTTTCTTT
-,-,TRBV5-4,TRBJ1-3,CASSLGGGAGNTIYF,TGTGCCAGCAGCTTGGGCGGGGGGGCCGGAAACACCATATATTTT
-,-,TRBV20-1,TRBJ2-1,CSASDLAGSSYNEQFF,TGCAGTGCTAGTGATCTTGCGGGAAGCTCCTACAATGAGCAGTTCTTC
TRBD1,once,TRBV7-8,TRBJ1-5,CASSLRDSQNQPQHF,TGTGCCAGCAGCCTCCGGGACAGCCAGAATCAGCCCCAGCATTTT
-,-,TRBV7-3,TRBJ1-1,CASSLRGLNTEAFF,TGTGCCAGCAGCTTAAGGGGCTTGAACACTGAAGCTTTCTTT
TRBD2,-,TRBV18,TRBJ2-5,CASSPPQGTSGRETQYF,TGTGCCAGCTCACCACCACAGGGAACTAGCGGGAGAGAGACCCAGTACTTC
TRBD1,-,TRBV9,TRBJ1-6,CASSVGGTGGNSPLHF,TGTGCCAGCAGCGTAGGTGGGACAGGGGGCAATTCACCCCTCCACTTT
-,-,TRBV5-1,TRBJ1-1,CASSLWGDTEAFF,TGCGCCAGCAGCTTGTGGGGGGACACTGAAGCTTTCTTT
-,-,TRBV3-1/TRBV3-2,TRBJ2-3,CASSQELRAGAQYF,TGTGCCAGCAGCCAAGAATTGAGGGCCGGGGCGCAGTATTTT